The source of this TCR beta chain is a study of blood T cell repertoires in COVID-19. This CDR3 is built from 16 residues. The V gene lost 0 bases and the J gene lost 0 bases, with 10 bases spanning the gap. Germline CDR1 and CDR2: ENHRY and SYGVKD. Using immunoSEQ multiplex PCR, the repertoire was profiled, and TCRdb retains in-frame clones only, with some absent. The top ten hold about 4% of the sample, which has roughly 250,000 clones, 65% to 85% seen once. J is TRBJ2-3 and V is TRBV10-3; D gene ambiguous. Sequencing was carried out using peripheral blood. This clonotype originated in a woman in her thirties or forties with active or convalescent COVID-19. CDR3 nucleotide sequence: TGTGCCATCAGTGAGTCGATACCCGGGAGCACAGATACGCAGTATTTT. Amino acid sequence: CAISESIPGSTDTQYF.